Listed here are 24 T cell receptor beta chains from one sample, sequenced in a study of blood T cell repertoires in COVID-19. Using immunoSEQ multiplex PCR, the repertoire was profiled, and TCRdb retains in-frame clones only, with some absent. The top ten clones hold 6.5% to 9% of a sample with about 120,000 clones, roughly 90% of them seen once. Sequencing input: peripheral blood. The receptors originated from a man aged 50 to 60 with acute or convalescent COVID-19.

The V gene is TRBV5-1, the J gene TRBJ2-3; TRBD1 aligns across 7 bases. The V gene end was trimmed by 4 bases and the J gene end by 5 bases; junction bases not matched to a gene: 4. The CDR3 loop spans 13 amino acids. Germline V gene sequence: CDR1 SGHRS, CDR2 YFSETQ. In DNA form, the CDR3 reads TGCGCCAGCAGCAAAGGGGGCGTAGATACGCAGTATTTT. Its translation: CASSKGGVDTQYF. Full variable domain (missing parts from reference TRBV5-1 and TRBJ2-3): KAGVTQTPRYLIKTRGQQVTLSCSPISGHRSVSWYQQTPGQGLQFLFEYFSETQRNKGNFPGRFSGRQFSNSRSEMNVSTLELGDSALYLCASSKGGVDTQYFGPGTRLTVL.

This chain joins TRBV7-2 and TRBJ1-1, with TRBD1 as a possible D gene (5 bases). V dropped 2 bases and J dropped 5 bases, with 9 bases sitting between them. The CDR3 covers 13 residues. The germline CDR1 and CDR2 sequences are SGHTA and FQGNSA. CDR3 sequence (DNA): TGTGCCAGCAGCTTACAAAGGGGTACTGAAGCTTTCTTT. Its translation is CASSLQRGTEAFF.

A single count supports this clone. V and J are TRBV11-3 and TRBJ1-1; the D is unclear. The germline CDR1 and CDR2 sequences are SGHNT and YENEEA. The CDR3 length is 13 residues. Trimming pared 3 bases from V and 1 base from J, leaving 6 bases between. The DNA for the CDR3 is TGTGCCAGCAGCTTCCGGGGGAACACTGAAGCTTTCTTT. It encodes CASSFRGNTEAFF.

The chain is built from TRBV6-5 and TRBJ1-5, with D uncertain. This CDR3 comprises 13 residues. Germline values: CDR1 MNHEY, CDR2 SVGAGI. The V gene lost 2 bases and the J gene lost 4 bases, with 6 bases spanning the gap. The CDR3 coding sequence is TGTGCCAGCAGTTACGTAGTAAATCAGCCCCAGCATTTT. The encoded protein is CASSYVVNQPQHF.

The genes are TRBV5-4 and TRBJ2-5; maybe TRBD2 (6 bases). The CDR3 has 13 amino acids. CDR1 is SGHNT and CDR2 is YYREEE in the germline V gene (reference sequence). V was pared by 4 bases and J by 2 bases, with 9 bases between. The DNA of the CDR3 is TGTGCCAGCAGCCCCGGAGGGCAAGAGACCCAGTACTTC. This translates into CASSPGGQETQYF.

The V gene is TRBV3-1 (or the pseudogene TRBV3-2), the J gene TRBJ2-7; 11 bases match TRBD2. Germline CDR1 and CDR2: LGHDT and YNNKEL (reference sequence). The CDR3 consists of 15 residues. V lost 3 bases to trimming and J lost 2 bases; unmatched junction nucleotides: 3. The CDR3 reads CASSHSGRGPYEQYF. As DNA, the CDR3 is TGTGCCAGCAGCCATAGCGGGAGGGGACCCTACGAGCAGTACTTC.

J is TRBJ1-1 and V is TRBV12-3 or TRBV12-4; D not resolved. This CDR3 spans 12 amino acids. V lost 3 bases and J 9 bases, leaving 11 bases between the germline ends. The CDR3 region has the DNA TGTGCCAGCAGTTTCGCGGGGAGGCAAGCTTTCTTT. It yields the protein CASSFAGRQAFF.

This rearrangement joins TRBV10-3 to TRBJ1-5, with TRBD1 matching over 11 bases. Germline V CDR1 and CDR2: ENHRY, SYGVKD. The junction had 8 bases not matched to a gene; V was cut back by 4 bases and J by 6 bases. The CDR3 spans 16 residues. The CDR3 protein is CAISATGTGGTQPQHF. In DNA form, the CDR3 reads TGTGCCATCAGTGCTACCGGGACAGGGGGGACTCAGCCCCAGCATTTT.

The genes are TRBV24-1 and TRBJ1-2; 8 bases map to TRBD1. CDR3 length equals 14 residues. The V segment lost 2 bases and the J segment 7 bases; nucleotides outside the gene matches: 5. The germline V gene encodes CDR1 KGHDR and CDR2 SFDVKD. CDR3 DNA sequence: TGTGCCACCAGTGATTATAGGACAGGGACTGGCTACACCTTC. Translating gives CATSDYRTGTGYTF.

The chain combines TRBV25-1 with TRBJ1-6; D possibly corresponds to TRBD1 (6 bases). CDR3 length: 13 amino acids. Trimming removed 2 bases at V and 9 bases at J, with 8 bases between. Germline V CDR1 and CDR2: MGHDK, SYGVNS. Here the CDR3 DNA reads TGTGCCAGCAGTGAACCAGGGGTTTCACCCCTCCACTTT. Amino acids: CASSEPGVSPLHF.

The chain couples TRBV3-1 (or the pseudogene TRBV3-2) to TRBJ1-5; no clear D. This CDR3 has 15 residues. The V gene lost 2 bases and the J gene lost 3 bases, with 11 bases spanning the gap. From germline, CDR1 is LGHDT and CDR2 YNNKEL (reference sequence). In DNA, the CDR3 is TGTGCCAGCAGCCAATACGGGGTACCCAATCAGCCCCAGCATTTT. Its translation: CASSQYGVPNQPQHF.

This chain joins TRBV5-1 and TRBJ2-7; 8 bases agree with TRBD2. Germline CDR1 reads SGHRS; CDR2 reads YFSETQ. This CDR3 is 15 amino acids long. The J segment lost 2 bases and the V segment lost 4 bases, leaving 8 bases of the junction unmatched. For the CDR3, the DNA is TGCGCCAGCAGCCCGGGGGGGGCCGCAACCTACGAGCAGTACTTC. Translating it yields CASSPGGAATYEQYF.

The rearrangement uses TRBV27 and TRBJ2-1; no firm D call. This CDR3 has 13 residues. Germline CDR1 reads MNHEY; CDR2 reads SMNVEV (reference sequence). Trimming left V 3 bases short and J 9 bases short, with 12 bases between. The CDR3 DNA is TGTGCCAGCAGTTTTCCCCTTTCCGGTGAGCAGTTCTTC. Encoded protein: CASSFPLSGEQFF.

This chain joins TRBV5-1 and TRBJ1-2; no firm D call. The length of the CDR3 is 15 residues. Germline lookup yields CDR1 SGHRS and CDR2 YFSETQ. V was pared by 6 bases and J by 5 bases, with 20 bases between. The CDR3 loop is CASTPHPGMRYGYTF. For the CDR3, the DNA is TGCGCCAGCACCCCGCACCCGGGTATGAGGTATGGCTACACCTTC.

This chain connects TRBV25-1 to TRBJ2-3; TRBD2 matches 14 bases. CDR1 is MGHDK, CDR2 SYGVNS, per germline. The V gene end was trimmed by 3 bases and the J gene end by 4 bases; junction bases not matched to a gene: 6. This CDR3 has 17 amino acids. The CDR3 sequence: CASSDPGLAGGADTQYF. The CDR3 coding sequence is TGTGCCAGCAGTGACCCCGGACTAGCGGGAGGCGCAGATACGCAGTATTTT.

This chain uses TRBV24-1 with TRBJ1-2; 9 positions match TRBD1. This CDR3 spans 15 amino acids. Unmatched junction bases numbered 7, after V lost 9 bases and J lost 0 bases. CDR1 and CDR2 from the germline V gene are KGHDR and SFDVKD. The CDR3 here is CATQWRTGANYGYTF. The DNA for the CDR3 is TGTGCCACCCAATGGCGGACAGGGGCTAACTATGGCTACACCTTC.

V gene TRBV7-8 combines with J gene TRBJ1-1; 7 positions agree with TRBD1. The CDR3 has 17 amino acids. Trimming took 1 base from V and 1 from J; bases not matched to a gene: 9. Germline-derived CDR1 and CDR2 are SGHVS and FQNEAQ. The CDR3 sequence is CASSLVGSWTGNTEAFF. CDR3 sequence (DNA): TGTGCCAGCAGCTTAGTGGGGTCTTGGACAGGGAACACTGAAGCTTTCTTT.

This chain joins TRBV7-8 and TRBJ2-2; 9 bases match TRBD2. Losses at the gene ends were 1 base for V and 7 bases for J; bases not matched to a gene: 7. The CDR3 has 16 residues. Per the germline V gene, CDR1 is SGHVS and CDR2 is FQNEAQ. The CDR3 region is CASSLGLAGSIGELFF. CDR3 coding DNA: TGTGCCAGCAGCTTAGGGCTAGCGGGATCAATCGGGGAGCTGTTTTTT.

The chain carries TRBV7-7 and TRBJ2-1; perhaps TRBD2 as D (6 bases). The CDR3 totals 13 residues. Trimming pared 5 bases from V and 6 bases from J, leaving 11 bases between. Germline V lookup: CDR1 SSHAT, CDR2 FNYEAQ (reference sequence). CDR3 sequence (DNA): TGTGCCAGCAGCACGGGACTTCTCAATGAGCAGTTCTTC. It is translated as CASSTGLLNEQFF.

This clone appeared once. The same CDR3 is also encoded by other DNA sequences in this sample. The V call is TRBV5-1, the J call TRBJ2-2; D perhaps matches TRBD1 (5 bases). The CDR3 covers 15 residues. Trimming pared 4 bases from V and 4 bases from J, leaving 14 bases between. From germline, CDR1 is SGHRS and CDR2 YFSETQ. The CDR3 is CASSPQGASTGELFF. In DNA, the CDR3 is TGCGCCAGCAGCCCACAAGGGGCAAGCACCGGGGAGCTGTTTTTT. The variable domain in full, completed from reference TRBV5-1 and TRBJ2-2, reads KAGVTQTPRYLIKTRGQQVTLSCSPISGHRSVSWYQQTPGQGLQFLFEYFSETQRNKGNFPGRFSGRQFSNSRSEMNVSTLELGDSALYLCASSPQGASTGELFFGEGSRLTVL.

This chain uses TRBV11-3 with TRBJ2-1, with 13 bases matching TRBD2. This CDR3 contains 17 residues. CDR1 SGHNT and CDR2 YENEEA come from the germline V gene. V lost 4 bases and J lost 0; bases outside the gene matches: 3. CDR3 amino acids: CASSSGLAGPSYNEQFF. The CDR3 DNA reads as TGTGCCAGCAGCTCGGGACTAGCGGGACCCTCCTACAATGAGCAGTTCTTC.

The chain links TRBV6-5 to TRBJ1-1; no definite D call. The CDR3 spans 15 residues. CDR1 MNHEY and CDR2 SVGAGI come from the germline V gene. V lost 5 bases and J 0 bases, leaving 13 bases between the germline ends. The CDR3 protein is CASSRFDTLNTEAFF. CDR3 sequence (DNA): TGTGCCAGCAGTAGGTTCGACACCCTGAACACTGAAGCTTTCTTT.

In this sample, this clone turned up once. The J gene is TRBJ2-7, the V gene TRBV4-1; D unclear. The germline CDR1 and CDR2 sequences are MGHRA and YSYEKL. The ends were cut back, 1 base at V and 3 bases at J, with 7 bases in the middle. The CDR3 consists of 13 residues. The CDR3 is CASSQGQNYEQYF. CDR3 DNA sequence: TGCGCCAGCAGCCAAGGTCAAAACTACGAGCAGTACTTC.

The CDR3 DNA is TGTGCCAGCACCCTCGGCGGTAAAAACATTCAGTACTTC. Translation gives CASTLGGKNIQYF. The chain links TRBV3-1 (or the pseudogene TRBV3-2) to TRBJ2-4; D not certain. The V end lost 7 bases, the J end lost 4 bases, and 11 bases lay between the germline ends. The germline gives CDR1 LGHDT, CDR2 YNNKEL (reference sequence). There are 13 residues in the CDR3.